Sequencing of this T cell receptor (beta chain) was carried out in a study of T cells in Graves' hyperthyroidism and ophthalmopathy. Study as a whole: Upon initial diagnosis and before any treatment, peripheral blood was collected.

V was clipped by 5 bases and J by 2 bases, with 12 bases between them. This CDR3 region has 14 residues. RNA transcripts served as the template for amplifying TCR beta CDR3 regions. A first-round RT-PCR of the TCR CDR3 used the HTBI primer set. Each CDR3 protein is one row after TCRdb ran MiXCR on the multiplex PCR reads. The data show around 250,000 distinct CDR3 sequences, roughly 14% seen once. Comments on this clonotype: Its antigen remains unknown.

Overall study results and limits: Blood samples included most of the expanded thyroid clonotypes exceeding 0.001. Progression to ophthalmopathy was predicted a median of roughly 6.8 months early.

The source material was blood. The chain employs TRBV12-3 or TRBV12-4 and TRBJ1-2; possible D gene TRBD1, 5 bases. The sequence was collected from a woman aged 40 to 50 with Graves' hyperthyroidism that later progressed to Graves' ophthalmopathy. CDR3 coding DNA: TGTGCCAGCAGTAACCGGGGCCTGAACTATGGCTACACCTTC. Protein product: CASSNRGLNYGYTF.